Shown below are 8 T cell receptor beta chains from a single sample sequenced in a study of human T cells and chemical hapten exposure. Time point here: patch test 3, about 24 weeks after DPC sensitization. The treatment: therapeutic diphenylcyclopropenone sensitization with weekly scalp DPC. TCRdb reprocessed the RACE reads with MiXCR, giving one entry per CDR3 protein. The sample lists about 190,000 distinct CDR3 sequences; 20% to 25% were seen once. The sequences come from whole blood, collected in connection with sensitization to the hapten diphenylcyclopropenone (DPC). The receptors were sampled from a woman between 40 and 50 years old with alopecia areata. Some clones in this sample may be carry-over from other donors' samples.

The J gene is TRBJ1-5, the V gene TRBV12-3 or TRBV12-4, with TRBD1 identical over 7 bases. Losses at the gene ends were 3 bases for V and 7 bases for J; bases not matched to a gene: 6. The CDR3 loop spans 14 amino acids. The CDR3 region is CASSLGQTGQPQHF. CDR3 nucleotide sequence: TGTGCCAGCAGTTTGGGACAGACAGGACAGCCCCAGCATTTT.

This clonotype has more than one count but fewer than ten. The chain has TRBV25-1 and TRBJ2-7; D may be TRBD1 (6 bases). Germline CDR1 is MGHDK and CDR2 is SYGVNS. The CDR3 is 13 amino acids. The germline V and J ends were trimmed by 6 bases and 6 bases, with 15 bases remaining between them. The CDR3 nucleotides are TGTGCCAGCAGCGAAGGGGGTGGGGGCGAGCAGTACTTC. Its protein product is CASSEGGGGEQYF.

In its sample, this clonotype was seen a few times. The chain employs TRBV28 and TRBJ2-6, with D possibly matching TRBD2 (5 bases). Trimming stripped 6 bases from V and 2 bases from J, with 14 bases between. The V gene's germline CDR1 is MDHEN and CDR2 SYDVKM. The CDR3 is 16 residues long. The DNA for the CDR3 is TGTGCCAGCAGAGGAACGGGGTCGGCTGGGGCCAACGTCCTGACTTTC. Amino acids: CASRGTGSAGANVLTF.

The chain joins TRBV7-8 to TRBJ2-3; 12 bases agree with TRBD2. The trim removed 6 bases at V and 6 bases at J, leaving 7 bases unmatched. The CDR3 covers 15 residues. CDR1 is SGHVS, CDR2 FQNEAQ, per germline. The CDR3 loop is CASRRTSGVGDTQYF. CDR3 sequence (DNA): TGTGCCAGCAGACGGACTAGCGGGGTGGGCGATACGCAGTATTTT.

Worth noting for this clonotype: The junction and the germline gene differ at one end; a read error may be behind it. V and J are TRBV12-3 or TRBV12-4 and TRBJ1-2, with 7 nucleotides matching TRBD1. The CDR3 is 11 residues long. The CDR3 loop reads CASSFRDSPYF. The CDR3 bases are TGTGCCAGCAGTTTCAGGGACAGTCCTTACTTC.

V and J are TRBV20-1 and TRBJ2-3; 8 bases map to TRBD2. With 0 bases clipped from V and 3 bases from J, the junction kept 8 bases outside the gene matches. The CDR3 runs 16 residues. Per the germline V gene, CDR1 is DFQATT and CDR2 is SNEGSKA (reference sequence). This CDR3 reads CSARDRGGGWTDTQYF. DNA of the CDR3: TGCAGTGCTAGAGATCGGGGGGGCGGGTGGACAGATACGCAGTATTTT.

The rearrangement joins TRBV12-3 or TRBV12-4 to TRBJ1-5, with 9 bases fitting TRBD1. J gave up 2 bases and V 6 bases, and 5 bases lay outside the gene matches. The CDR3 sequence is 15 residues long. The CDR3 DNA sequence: TGTGCCAGCAGACGGACAGGGGAGGGCAATCAGCCCCAGCATTTT. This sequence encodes CASRRTGEGNQPQHF.

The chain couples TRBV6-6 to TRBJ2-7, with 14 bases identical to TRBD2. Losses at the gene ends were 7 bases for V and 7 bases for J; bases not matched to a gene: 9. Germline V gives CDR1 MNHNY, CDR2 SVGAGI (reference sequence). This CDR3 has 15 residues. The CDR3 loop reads CASNRMTSGREEQYF. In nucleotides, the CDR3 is TGTGCCAGCAATCGAATGACTAGCGGGAGGGAAGAGCAGTACTTC.